The 11 T cell receptor beta chains in this list originate from one sample, sequenced in a study of cytomegalovirus exposure and HLA in healthy donors (dated by TCRdb to the late 2010s). The method was the immunoSEQ multiplex PCR assay. The multiplex PCR relied on a mix of 60 forward primers for TCR Vbeta segments and 13 reverse primers for TCR Jbeta segments. Sourced from immuneACCESS, this table was stored by TCRdb with only in-frame sequences that have V and J called. A share of the clones is absent; for the studies checked, an unresolved V gene accounts for under half, and the remainder has no known explanation. The sample records fewer than 200,000 clones, roughly 78% of which are singletons. Of the sample, 0.6% to 0.7% is held by the ten largest clones. The sample taken for sequencing was PBMCs. Source of these receptors: a boy under 18 in good health and CMV-seronegative.

The chain carries TRBV30 and TRBJ2-7; 13 positions match TRBD2. After removal of 5 bases from V and 1 base from J, the junction contained 5 bases not matched to a gene. CDR3 size: 15 residues. Germline V gene data show CDR1 as GTSNPN and CDR2 as SVGIG (reference sequence). DNA of the CDR3: TGTGCCTGGGATCCGGGACTAGCGGGATCCTACGAGCAGTACTTC. Protein product: CAWDPGLAGSYEQYF.

The CDR3 protein is CASTGTGGGGNTIYF. The CDR3, as DNA: TGTGCCAGCACCGGGACAGGGGGCGGCGGAAACACCATATATTTT. This chain connects TRBV6-4 to TRBJ1-3, with 12 bases that match TRBD1. In germline, CDR1 is MRHNA, CDR2 SNTAGT. Losses at the gene ends were 7 bases for V and 4 bases for J; bases not matched to a gene: 5. The CDR3 sequence is 15 residues long.

Comments on this clone: The junction differs from germline at one of its ends, possibly a read error. The rearrangement links TRBV2 to TRBJ1-2; D unclear. The CDR3 loop spans 13 amino acids. Germline V gene lookup returns CDR1 SNHLY and CDR2 FYNNEI. CDR3 sequence: CASSEDIVYGYTF. The CDR3 coding sequence is TGTGCCAGCAGCGAAGACATCGTCTATGGCTACACCTTC.

This clone was seen only a few times. This chain uses TRBV5-1 with TRBJ2-6, with 8 nucleotides matching TRBD1. Germline V gene data show CDR1 as SGHRS and CDR2 as YFSETQ. Germline trimming cut 4 bases from V and 2 bases from J; bases unmatched to any gene: 5. The CDR3 consists of 16 residues. The CDR3 DNA follows: TGCGCCAGCAGCCTGCAGACAGGGGCTGGGGCCAACGTCCTGACTTTC. This translates into CASSLQTGAGANVLTF.

The chain carries TRBV30 and TRBJ2-1; 7 bases fit TRBD2. J lost 7 bases, V lost 5 bases, and 14 bases had no gene match. In germline, CDR1 is GTSNPN, CDR2 SVGIG (reference sequence). The CDR3 totals 15 residues. CDR3: CAWSTRREIRNEQFF. Written as DNA, the CDR3 is TGTGCCTGGTCTACTAGGCGGGAGATTAGAAATGAGCAGTTCTTC. Looking up the rest from reference TRBV30 and TRBJ2-1 gives the full variable domain: SQTIHQWPATLVQPVGSPLSLECTVEGTSNPNLYWYRQAAGRGLQLLFYSVGIGQISSEVPQNLSASRPQDRQFILSSKKLLLSDSGFYLCAWSTRREIRNEQFFGPGTRLTVL.

This chain links TRBV13 with TRBJ2-4; the D gene is possibly TRBD2 (6 bases). Per germline, CDR1 PRHDT and CDR2 FYEKMQ (reference sequence). V shed 4 bases and J shed 0 bases, with 10 bases lying between them. The CDR3 runs 15 residues. The CDR3 DNA is TGTGCCAGCAGCTCCCCGGGACTAGCCAAAAACATTCAGTACTTC. Translated: CASSSPGLAKNIQYF.

The chain links TRBV7-6 to TRBJ2-2; D gene uncertain. Trimming pared 4 bases from V and 0 bases from J, leaving 9 bases between. Germline CDR1 SGHVS, CDR2 FNYEAQ. The CDR3 runs 15 residues. CDR3 bases: TGTGCCAGCAGCTCTACAGCCACGAACACCGGGGAGCTGTTTTTT. Protein: CASSSTATNTGELFF. The full variable domain, its missing parts supplied by reference TRBV7-6 and TRBJ2-2, is GAGVSQSPRYKVTKRGQDVALRCDPISGHVSLYWYRQALGQGPEFLTYFNYEAQQDKSGLPNDRFSAERPEGSISTLTIQRTEQRDSAMYRCASSSTATNTGELFFGEGSRLTVL.

V and J are TRBV4-3 and TRBJ1-1; D unclear. This CDR3 contains 13 residues. Trimming took off 0 bases at V and 4 bases at J, with 6 bases between the two ends. Germline V CDR1 and CDR2: LGHNA, YSLEER. The CDR3 nucleotides are TGCGCCAGCAGCCAAGAGCGCGGCACTGAAGCTTTCTTT. It codes for CASSQERGTEAFF.

The chain is built from TRBV30 and TRBJ1-5; TRBD1 agrees at 8 bases. Trimming removed 2 bases from V and 2 bases from J; junction bases left unmatched: 5. The CDR3 sequence is 15 residues long. From germline, CDR1 is GTSNPN and CDR2 SVGIG (reference sequence). Here the CDR3 DNA reads TGTGCCTGGAGTACAGCAGGGGGCGGCAATCAGCCCCAGCATTTT. This codes for CAWSTAGGGNQPQHF.

This chain uses TRBV4-2 with TRBJ1-6, with TRBD1 as a possible D gene (6 bases). The V end lost 3 bases, the J end lost 3 bases, and 12 bases lay between the germline ends. The CDR3 is made up of 16 amino acids. Germline V CDR1 and CDR2: LGHNA, YNFKEQ. This chain's CDR3 is CASSQETGRYNSPLHF. The DNA of the CDR3 is TGTGCCAGCAGCCAGGAAACAGGGCGCTATAATTCACCCCTCCACTTT.

The chain has TRBV7-2 and TRBJ2-1; 8 bases align to TRBD2. Trimming cost V 1 base and J 8 bases; bases outside gene matches: 10. From germline, CDR1 is SGHTA and CDR2 FQGNSA. The CDR3 has 16 amino acids. The CDR3 DNA is TGTGCCAGCAGCTTAGGGCCGGGAGGGCCTCTTGATGAGCAGTTCTTC. Encoded protein: CASSLGPGGPLDEQFF.